One T cell receptor (beta chain) is described in this entry. Its antigen is not yet known. Base qualities are not at hand, and no much larger clone is one base apart. The sample's treatment or condition, from its label and the paper: allogeneic hematopoietic cell transplantation with graft depleted of TCRalphabeta T cells and CD19 B cells. The children who served as transplant recipients had been given grafts of TCRalphabeta/CD19-depleted allogeneic hematopoietic cells. This sample was taken from a study of T-cell reconstitution after alpha-beta-depleted transplantation in children listed by TCRdb under 2016. Broadly, across the study: The study quantitatively tracked T-cell immune reconstitution after TCRalphabeta/CD19-depleted allogeneic hematopoietic cell transplantation in children using TCR repertoire profiling.

The library was made by PCR. Sequenced using an Illumina HiSeq 2500. TCR libraries were prepared with molecular barcoding, using unique molecular identifiers to normalize TCRbeta repertoire quantification. Starting from the raw public reads, TCRdb applied fastp trimming at Q25, assembled clones with MiXCR and retained in-frame beta chains. Each entry is one CDR3 protein sequence, shown with its most common DNA and genes. This sample lists about 100,000 distinct CDR3 sequences; 7.5% to 9.5% were detected once. The ten most abundant clones make up about 16% of the sample. V sheds 7 bases and J sheds 1 base, leaving 11 bases between their ends. In the germline V gene, CDR1 corresponds to SGHDN and CDR2 to FVKESK. The CDR3 contains 13 residues, cysteine and phenylalanine counted. The entry retains the CDR3 DNA only, 39 bases that are in frame from base 1. General findings and caveats noted by the study authors: About two months after transplant, the apparently early recovery of alphabetaT-cell counts reportedly depended on just several hundred clones that had expanded rapidly and came from non-depleted graft cells. The frequencies of hyperexpanded clones fell over the following months, and after one year, T-cell counts and TCRbeta diversity were mostly attributed to newly produced T cells. In some patients, the high TCRbeta diversity seen at day 60 was put down to recipient T cells and intrathymic progenitors that had survived conditioning.

This material consisted of PBMCs, taken before TCRalphabeta/CD19-depleted stem cell transplant. The chain uses TRBV14 and TRBJ2-7; perhaps TRBD1 is the D gene, with 7 bases matching. This sequence was found in a boy between 2 and 10 years old with acute lymphoblastic leukemia, due to receive a stem cell transplant. The DNA sequence is TGTGCCAGCAAGGCGGGACAGTCCTACGAGCAGTACTTC. Its amino acids are CASKAGQSYEQYF.